This TCR beta chain stems from a study of cytomegalovirus exposure and HLA in healthy donors. PCR employed 60 Vbeta and 13 Jbeta primers. Measured with immunoSEQ multiplex PCR; TCRdb has only the in-frame clones, and not every one. The data contain about 82,000 clones, over 80% of them singletons. The study's findings and limits: The authors enumerated over 150 TCR beta chains as linked to cytomegalovirus. Reported findings show TCR beta sequences accurately forecast HLA-A and HLA-B alleles in most subjects.

Donors counted as nominally healthy when sampled, yet unrecorded immune exposures were likely. Germline loops: CDR1 MDHEN, CDR2 SYDVKM. Germline trimming cut 4 bases from V and 7 bases from J; bases unmatched to any gene: 18. This CDR3 contains 17 residues. For this clone: Its antigen is not identified.

The receptor was derived from a man between 18 and 35 years old in good health and CMV-seronegative. Source material: PBMCs. The rearrangement links TRBV28 to TRBJ2-5; TRBD2 matches at 7 bases. The CDR3 DNA follows: TGTGCCAGCAGTTCCGCGTTCACCCGGGAGGAATCTGGGACCCAGTACTTC. The encoded protein is CASSSAFTREESGTQYF.